This T cell receptor (beta chain) was sequenced during a study of T cell responses to AZD1222 COVID-19 vaccine. Pooling covered second doses at about 4 or about 12 weeks. Profiling relied on immunoSEQ multiplex PCR, and the TCRdb table lists in-frame clones only, not all of them. This sample has 120,000 to 150,000 clones; roughly nine tenths occur once, and the top ten carry roughly 3.8%. The study, taken as a whole, reports: Only 5 or 6 people who got AZD1222 tested seropositive at baseline. Recipients of two AZD1222 doses showed rising Spike-specific TCR breadth and depth.

V was pared by 5 bases and J by 7 bases, with 15 bases between. The CDR3 is 14 amino acids. In germline, CDR1 is MNHEY, CDR2 SVGAGI. For this clone: The antigen remains unidentified.

This sequence joins TRBV6-5 and TRBJ2-1; D is ambiguous. The sequence was obtained from an adult who received the AZD1222 COVID-19 vaccine. The source was peripheral blood, collected 28 days after the second AZD1222 dose. The CDR3 nucleotides read TGTGCCAGCAGTCCGGCTCCTCTAGGGAATGAGCAGTTCTTC. This codes for CASSPAPLGNEQFF.